A few counts support the clone carrying this TCR beta chain. Its antigen is not known. This record belongs to a study of T cell repertoires in cytomegalovirus infection. Study-level information: Indicated by public TCR beta signatures were CMV infection and matching HLA type. Findings and caveats of the study: Summed public TCR beta family frequency identified CMV carriers bearing the relevant HLA. The study found HLA-C-restricted CMV-specific TCR beta clonotypes dominating the ex vivo response.

There are 14 residues in the CDR3. The trim removed 8 bases at V and 9 bases at J, leaving 11 bases unmatched. Germline loops: CDR1 SNHLY, CDR2 FYNNEI. One entry per CDR3 protein, called by TCRdb with MiXCR from the reads. The table records 85,000 to 120,000 distinct CDR3 sequences, 16% of them present only once. Sequencing was done on a sample of PBMCs. The sequence was collected from a human donor in good health (CMV status not recorded). Some clones in this sample may be carry-over from other donors' samples. The chain uses TRBV2 and TRBJ2-1; 9 bases line up with TRBD2. DNA of the CDR3: TGTGCCAGCGGCCCTAGCGGGGCCCCGGGTGAGCAGTTCTTC. Encoded protein: CASGPSGAPGEQFF.